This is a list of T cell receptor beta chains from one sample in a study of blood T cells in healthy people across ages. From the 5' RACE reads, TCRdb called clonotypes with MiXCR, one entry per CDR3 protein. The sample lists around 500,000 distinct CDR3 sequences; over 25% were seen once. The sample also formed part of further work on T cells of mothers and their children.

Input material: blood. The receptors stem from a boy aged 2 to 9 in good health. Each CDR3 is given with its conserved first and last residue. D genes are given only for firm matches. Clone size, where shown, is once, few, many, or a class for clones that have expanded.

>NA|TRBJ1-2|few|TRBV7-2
TGTGCCAGCAGCTTAGAAGGCCGGAGAGGTGACACCTTC
CASSLEGRRGDTF
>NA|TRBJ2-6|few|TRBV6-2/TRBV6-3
TGTGCCAGCAGCTCGGACACGTTATCTGGGGCCAACGTCCTGACTTTC
CASSSDTLSGANVLTF
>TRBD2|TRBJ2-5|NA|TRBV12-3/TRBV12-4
TGTGCCAGCAGAAGGACTAGCGGGGAGAGGCAAGAGACCCAGTACTTC
CASRRTSGERQETQYF
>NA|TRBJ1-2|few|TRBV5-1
TGCGCCAGCAGATTAGGGTTTCGTGGTGATGGCTACACCTTC
CASRLGFRGDGYTF
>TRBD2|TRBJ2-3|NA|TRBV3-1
TGTGCCAGCAGCCAAGGACAGGCCCGACTAGCGGGACTCACAGATACGCAGTATTTT
CASSQGQARLAGLTDTQYF
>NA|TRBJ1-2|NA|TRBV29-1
TGCAGCGTTTCTTACAGGGAAGGCTACACCTTC
CSVSYREGYTF
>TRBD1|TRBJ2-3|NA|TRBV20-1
TGCAGTGCTGTCGACAGGGTGGGGCCAGATACGCAGTATTTT
CSAVDRVGPDTQYF
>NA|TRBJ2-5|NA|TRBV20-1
TGCAGTGCTAGAGGTAGTGGGTATGGGAATGAGACCCCTCAAGAGACCCAGTACTTC
CSARGSGYGNETPQETQYF
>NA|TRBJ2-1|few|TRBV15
TGTGCCACCAGCAGAGATCTAAGCGGTAGCTACAATGAGCAGTTCTTC
CATSRDLSGSYNEQFF
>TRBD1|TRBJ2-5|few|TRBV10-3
TGTGCCATCGACCCGGCAGGGGACAGGGAGACCCAGTACTTC
CAIDPAGDRETQYF
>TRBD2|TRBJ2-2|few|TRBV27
TGTGCCAGCAGTTTAGTCCCTAGCGGGATTGGGACCGGGGAGCTGTTTTTT
CASSLVPSGIGTGELFF
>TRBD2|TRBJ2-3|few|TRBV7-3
TGTGCCAGCAGCTTCAGCGGGGGGGCCGTAGATACGCAGTATTTT
CASSFSGGAVDTQYF
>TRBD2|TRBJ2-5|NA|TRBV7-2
TGTGCCAGCAGCTCGGGACTAGCGGGAGGGTGGGAGACCCAGTACTTC
CASSSGLAGGWETQYF
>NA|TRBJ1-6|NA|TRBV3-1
TGTGCCAGCAGCCAACGATCGCCGGGGGGTTCACCCCTCCACTTT
CASSQRSPGGSPLHF
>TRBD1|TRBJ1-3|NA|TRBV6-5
TGTGCCTGCAGGGACAGGAGCTCTGGAAACACCATATATTTT
CACRDRSSGNTIYF
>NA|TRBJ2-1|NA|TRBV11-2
TGTGCCAGCAGCTTAGTGGAGAACTACAATGAGCAGTTCTTC
CASSLVENYNEQFF
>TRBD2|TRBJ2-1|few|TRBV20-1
TGCAGTGCTAGTTCCGGGACTAGCGGGAGTTTTGGGCAGTTCTTC
CSASSGTSGSFGQFF
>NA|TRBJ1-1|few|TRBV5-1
TGCGCCAGCAGGGGGGCGCGGGGCACTGAAGCTTTCTTT
CASRGARGTEAFF
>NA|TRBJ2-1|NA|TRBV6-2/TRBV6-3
TGTGCCAGCAGTTCCGCGTCTTGGATAGCCTACAATGAGCAGTTCTTC
CASSSASWIAYNEQFF
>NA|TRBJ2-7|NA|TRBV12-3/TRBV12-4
TGTGCCAGCCTGAGGGGGAGGGCTGACGAGCAGTACTTC
CASLRGRADEQYF
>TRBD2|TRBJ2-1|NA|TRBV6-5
TGTGCCTGTGGGAGGGGTAGTCACAATGAGCAGTTCTTC
CACGRGSHNEQFF
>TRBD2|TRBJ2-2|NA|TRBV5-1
TGCGCCAGCAGCTTGGAGCTAGCGGGAGGAGTCCGTAACACCGGGGAGCTGTTTTTT
CASSLELAGGVRNTGELFF
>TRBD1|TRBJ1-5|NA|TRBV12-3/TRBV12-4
TGTGCCAGCAGTTTAAGGGGCAGGGGGCTATTCATAGGCAATCAGCCCCAGCATTTT
CASSLRGRGLFIGNQPQHF
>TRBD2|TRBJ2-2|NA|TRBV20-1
TGCAGTGTCCCCGGAGGGGGACTAGCGGGAGGTGGGGAGCTGTTTTTT
CSVPGGGLAGGGELFF
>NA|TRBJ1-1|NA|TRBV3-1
TGTGCCAGCAGCCAAGAGGATGAAGCTTTCTTT
CASSQEDEAFF
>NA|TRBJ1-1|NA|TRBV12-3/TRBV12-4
TGTGCCAGCAGTTCCCCATCAGGAGCTTTCTTT
CASSSPSGAFF
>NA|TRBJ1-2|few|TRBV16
TGTGCCAGCAGCCGCGGAGGTCCTTTCAATCCGGGAGGCTACACCTTC
CASSRGGPFNPGGYTF
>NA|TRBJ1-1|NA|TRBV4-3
TGCGCCAGCAGCCCGGCCCTGGTGACTGAAGCTTTCTTT
CASSPALVTEAFF
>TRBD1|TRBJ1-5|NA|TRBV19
TGTGCCAGTAGTATTGGACAGGGGTTTCAGCCCCAGCATTTT
CASSIGQGFQPQHF
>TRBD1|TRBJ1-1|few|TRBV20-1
TGCAGTGCTATTTCCGGGACAGGGGGCCTCACTGAAGCTTTCTTT
CSAISGTGGLTEAFF
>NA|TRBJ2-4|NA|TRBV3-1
TGTGCCAGCAGCCAACGGGGGAACAGGGCAAACATTCAGTACTTC
CASSQRGNRANIQYF
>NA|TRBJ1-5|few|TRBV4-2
TGTGCCAGCAGCCAAGAATCGGCAGGGGCGAGGCAGCCCCAGCATTTT
CASSQESAGARQPQHF
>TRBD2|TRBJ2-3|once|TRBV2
TGTGCCAGCAGCCGCCCGATGAGCGGGGGCCCGAGACAGCAGTATTTT
CASSRPMSGGPRQQYF
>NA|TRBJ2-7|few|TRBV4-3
TGCGCCAGCAGCCAAGCCCGGCAGGGCTACGAGCAGTACTTC
CASSQARQGYEQYF
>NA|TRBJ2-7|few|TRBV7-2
TGTGCCAGCAGCTTAGATCAGCTAGCCGCGCGGTACTTC
CASSLDQLAARYF
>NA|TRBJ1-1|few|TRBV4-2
TGTGCCAGCAGCCAAAACAGGGAGAACACTGAAGCTTTCTTT
CASSQNRENTEAFF
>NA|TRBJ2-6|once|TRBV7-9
TGTGCCAGCAGTTCAGCTGGGGCCAACGTCCAGACTTTC
CASSSAGANVQTF
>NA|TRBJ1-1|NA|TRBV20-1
TGCAGTGCTAGAGCGCCTTGGGCGAACACTGAAGCTTTCTTT
CSARAPWANTEAFF
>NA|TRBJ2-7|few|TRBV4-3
TGCGCCAGCAGCCAAGAGATGAGTGATGGTGCCGAGCAGTACTTC
CASSQEMSDGAEQYF
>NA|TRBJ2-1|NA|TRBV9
TGTGCCGGCAGTTATCAGGGCTCCTACAATGAGCAGTTCTTC
CAGSYQGSYNEQFF
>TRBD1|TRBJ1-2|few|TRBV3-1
TGTGCCAGCAGCCAAGCGGACAGGGGACATGGCTACACCTTC
CASSQADRGHGYTF
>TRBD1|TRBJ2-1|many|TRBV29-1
TGCAGCGTTCGGGGGATTGGACAGGGGGCCATCTATGAGCAGTTCTTC
CSVRGIGQGAIYEQFF
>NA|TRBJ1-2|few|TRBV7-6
TGTGCCAGCAGCTTATGGGGCGGTGGCTACACCTTC
CASSLWGGGYTF
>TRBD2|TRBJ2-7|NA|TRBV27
TGTGCCAGCAGTGCCCAGAGCGGGATCGGTCACGAGCAGTACTTC
CASSAQSGIGHEQYF
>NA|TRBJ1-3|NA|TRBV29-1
TGCAGCGTCATGAAGTCCGGGTATGGAAACACCATATATTTT
CSVMKSGYGNTIYF
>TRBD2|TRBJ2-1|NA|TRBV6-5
TGTGCCAGCATCAAACTAGCGGGGGGGACTAATGAGCAGTTCTTC
CASIKLAGGTNEQFF
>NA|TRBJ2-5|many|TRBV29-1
TGCAGCGATGTGTACCAAGAGACCCAGTACTTC
CSDVYQETQYF
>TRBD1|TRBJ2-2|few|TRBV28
TGTGCCAGCAGTTTAAAGACTCAGGGGGCTGTCACCGGGGAGCTGTTTTTT
CASSLKTQGAVTGELFF
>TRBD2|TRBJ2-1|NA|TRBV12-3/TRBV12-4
TGTGCCAGCAGTTTGGGACTAGGGGCAGCGCAGTTCTTC
CASSLGLGAAQFF
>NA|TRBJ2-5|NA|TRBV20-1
TGCAGTGCTAGAATGTCGTCCGAGACCCAGTACTTC
CSARMSSETQYF
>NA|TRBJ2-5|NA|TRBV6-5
TGTGCCAGCAGTTATCGATCGGGGGGCCCAGAGACCCAGTACTTC
CASSYRSGGPETQYF
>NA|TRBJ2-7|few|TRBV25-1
TGTGCCAGCAGTGATCCCGCGGACGGAAGCTACGAGCAGTACTTC
CASSDPADGSYEQYF
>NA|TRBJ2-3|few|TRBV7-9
TGTGCCAGCAGCTTACCCGAGGCTACGCAGTATTTT
CASSLPEATQYF